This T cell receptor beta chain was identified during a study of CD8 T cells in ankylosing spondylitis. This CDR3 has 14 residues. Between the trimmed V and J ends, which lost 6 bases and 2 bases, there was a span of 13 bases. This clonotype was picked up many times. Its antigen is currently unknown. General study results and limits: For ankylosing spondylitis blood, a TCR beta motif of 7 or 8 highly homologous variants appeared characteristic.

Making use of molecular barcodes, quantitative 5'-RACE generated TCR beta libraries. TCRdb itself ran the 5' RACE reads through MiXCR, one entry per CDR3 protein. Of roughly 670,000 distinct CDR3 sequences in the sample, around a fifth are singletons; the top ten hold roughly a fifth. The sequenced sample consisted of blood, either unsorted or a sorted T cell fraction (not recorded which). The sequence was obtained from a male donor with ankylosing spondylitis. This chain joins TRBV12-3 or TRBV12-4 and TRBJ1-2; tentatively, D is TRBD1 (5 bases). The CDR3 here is CASSLAGGNYGYTF. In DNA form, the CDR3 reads TGTGCCAGCAGCCTCGCCGGGGGAAACTATGGCTACACCTTC.